This T cell receptor beta chain was recovered during a study of blood T cell repertoires in COVID-19. Study-level information: Acute and convalescent COVID-19 samples came from the United States, Italy and Spain. T cells, B-cell-depleted T cells, or PBMCs supplied cDNA or gDNA.

V lost 5 bases, J lost 1 base, and 5 bases stayed unmatched. CDR1 SNHLY and CDR2 FYNNEI come from the germline V gene. CDR3 length: 14 amino acids. Per the study methods: Cell counts per sample came from amplifying reference gene primers. Repertoires were generated with immunoSEQ multiplex PCR, while TCRdb's copy carries only in-frame clones and drops some. That table furnishes V, J and clone size, whereas the DNA furnished D and trimming. The sample records about 330,000 clones, roughly 90% being singletons. The sequenced material came from peripheral blood. This receptor was taken from a woman between 45 and 60 years old with active or convalescent COVID-19. This sequence joins TRBV2 and TRBJ2-7; 7 bases match TRBD2. The CDR3 spells CASSLAETSYEQYF. The CDR3 region has the DNA TGTGCCAGCAGTCTAGCGGAAACTTCCTACGAGCAGTACTTC. Full variable domain (rest looked up from reference TRBV2 and TRBJ2-7): EPEVTQTPSHQVTQMGQEVILRCVPISNHLYFYWYRQILGQKVEFLVSFYNNEISEKSEIFDDQFSVERPDGSNFTLKIRSTKLEDSAMYFCASSLAETSYEQYFGPGTRLTVT.